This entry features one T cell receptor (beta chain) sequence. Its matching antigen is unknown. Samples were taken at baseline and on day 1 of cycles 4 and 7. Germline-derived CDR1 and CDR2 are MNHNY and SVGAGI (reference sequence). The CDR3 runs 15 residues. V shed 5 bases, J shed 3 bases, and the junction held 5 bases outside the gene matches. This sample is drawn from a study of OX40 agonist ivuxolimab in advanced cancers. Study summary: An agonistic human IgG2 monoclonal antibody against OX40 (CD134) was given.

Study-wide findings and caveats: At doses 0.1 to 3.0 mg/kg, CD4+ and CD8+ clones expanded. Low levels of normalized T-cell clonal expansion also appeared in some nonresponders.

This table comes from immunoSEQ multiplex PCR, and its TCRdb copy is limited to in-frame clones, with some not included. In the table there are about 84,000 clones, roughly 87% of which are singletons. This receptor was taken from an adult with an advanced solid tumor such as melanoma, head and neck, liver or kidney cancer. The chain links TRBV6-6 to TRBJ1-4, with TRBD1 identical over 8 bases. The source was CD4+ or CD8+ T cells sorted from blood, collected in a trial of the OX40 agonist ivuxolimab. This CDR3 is CASSDRGPANEKLFF. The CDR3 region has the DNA TGTGCCAGCAGTGACAGGGGCCCGGCTAATGAAAAACTGTTTTTT.